The TCR beta chain under discussion was sequenced for a study of PD-1 blockade in classical Hodgkin lymphoma. The overall study: Intravenous nivolumab at 3 mg/kg was given to patients every 2 weeks. Study results and caveats: Partial responders and progressors had significantly lower baseline TCR diversity. CD4+ TCR diversity climbed significantly by C4D1, unlike CD8+ TCR diversity.

As concerns this clone: Its antigen is not known.

Here immunoSEQ multiplex PCR was the method, and the copy in TCRdb shows in-frame clones only, minus some. This sample has more than 15,000 clones; 83% occur once, and the top ten carry about 13%. Germline V lookup: CDR1 SGHRS, CDR2 YFSETQ. The length of the CDR3 is 15 residues. Unmatched junction bases numbered 3, after V lost 2 bases and J lost 2 bases. This sample's time point: cycle 4 day 1 (C4D1), after five to seven weeks of nivolumab. Brentuximab vedotin exposure varied among the patients, all of whom had relapsed after autologous stem cell transplantation. Classifying best responses yielded complete response, partial response or progressive disease.

The chain employs TRBV5-1 and TRBJ2-1, with 8 nucleotides matching TRBD2. Here the sequenced sample was peripheral blood mononuclear cells (PBMCs), taken before the fourth cycle of nivolumab. The sequence was obtained from a human donor with classical Hodgkin lymphoma. CDR3 region: CASSLSGGTYNEQFF. In nucleotides, the CDR3 is TGCGCCAGCAGCTTATCGGGGGGGACCTACAATGAGCAGTTCTTC.